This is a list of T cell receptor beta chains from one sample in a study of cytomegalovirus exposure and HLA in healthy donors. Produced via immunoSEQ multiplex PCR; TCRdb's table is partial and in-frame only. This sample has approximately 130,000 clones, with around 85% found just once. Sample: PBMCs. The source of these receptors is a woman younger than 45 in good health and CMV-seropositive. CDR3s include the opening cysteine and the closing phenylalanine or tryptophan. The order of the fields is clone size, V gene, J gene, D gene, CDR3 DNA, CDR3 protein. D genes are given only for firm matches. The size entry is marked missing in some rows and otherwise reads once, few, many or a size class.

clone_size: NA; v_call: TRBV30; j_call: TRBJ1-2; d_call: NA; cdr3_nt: TGTGCATATTTTACAGGGATGTATGGCTACACCTTC; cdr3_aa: CAYFTGMYGYTF
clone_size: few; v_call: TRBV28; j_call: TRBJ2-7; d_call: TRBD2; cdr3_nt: TGTGCCAGCAATGGGAGCGGGAGGGCGGACTACGAGCAGTACTTC; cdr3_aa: CASNGSGRADYEQYF
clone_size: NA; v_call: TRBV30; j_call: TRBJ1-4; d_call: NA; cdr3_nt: TGTGCCTGGAGTGTGGGGCAGGGAAATGAAAAACTGTTTTTT; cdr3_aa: CAWSVGQGNEKLFF
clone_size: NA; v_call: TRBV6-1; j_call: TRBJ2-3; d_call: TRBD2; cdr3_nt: TGTGCCAGCAGTTTAGCGGGACTAACAGATACGCAGTATTTT; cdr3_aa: CASSLAGLTDTQYF
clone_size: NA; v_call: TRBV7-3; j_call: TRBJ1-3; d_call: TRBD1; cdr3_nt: TGTGCCAGCAGCTTAAGTGCAGGGGGGGGAAACACCATATATTTT; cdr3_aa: CASSLSAGGGNTIYF
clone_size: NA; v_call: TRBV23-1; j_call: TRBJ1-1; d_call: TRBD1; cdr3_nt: TGCGCCAGCAGTCTCCACCCGGGTAGTTGGGGACAGGGTTACACTGAAGCTTTCTTT; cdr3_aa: CASSLHPGSWGQGYTEAFF
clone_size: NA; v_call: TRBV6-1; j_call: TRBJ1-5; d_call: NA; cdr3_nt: TGTGCCAGCAGTGAAGCGGGCCTTTATAGCAATCAGCCCCAGCATTTT; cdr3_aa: CASSEAGLYSNQPQHF
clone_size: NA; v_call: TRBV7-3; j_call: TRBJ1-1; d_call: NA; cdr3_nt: TGTGCCAGCAGCTTAGTAGTTGGGGTGAGGGCTGAAGCTTTCTTT; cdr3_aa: CASSLVVGVRAEAFF
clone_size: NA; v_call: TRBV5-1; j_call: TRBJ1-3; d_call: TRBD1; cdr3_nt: TGCGCCAGCAGCTTAGGGACAGTAGGAAACACCATATATTTT; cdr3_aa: CASSLGTVGNTIYF
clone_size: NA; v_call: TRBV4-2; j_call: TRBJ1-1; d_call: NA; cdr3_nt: TGTGCCAGCAGCCAAGATCACGGGAGGGACACTGAAGCTTTCTTT; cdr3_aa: CASSQDHGRDTEAFF
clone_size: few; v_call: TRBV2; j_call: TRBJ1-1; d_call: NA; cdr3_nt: TGTGCCAGCAGTATCGGTGAAGCTTTCTTT; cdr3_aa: CASSIGEAFF
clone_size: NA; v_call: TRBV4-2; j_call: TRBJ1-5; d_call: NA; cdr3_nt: TGTGCCAGCAGCCCGGACAGCTTCAATCAGCCCCAGCATTTT; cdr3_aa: CASSPDSFNQPQHF
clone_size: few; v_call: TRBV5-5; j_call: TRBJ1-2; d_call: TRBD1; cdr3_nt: TGTGCCAGCAGCTTGTCTGAGGGGGCCGACTATGGCTACACCTTC; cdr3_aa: CASSLSEGADYGYTF
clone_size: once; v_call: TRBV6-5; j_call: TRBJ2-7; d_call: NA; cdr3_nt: TGTGCCAGCAGTTACTCGGTCCGGGGTAACGAGCAGTACTTC; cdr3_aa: CASSYSVRGNEQYF
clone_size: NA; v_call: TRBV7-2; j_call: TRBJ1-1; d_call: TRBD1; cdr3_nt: TGTGCCAGCAGCAATCGACAGGGGGGATCAGCTTTCTTT; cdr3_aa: CASSNRQGGSAFF
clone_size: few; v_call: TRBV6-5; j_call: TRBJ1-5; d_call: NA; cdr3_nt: TGTGCCAGCAGTCCGGGCCAGCGGAATCAGCCCCAGCATTTT; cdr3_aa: CASSPGQRNQPQHF
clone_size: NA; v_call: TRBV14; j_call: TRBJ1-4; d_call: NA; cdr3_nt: TGTGCCAGCAGCCAGCTCAGACAGGCGCTTAATGAAAAACTGTTTTTT; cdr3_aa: CASSQLRQALNEKLFF
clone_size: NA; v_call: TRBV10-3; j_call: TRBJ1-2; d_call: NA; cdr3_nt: TGTGCCATCAGTGAAGCCCACCCCAACTATGGCTACACCTTC; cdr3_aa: CAISEAHPNYGYTF
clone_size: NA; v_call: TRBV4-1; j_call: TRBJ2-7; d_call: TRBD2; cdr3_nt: TGCGCCAGCAGCCAGGTGAGGGCTAGCGGTACCTACGAGCAGTACTTC; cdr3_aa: CASSQVRASGTYEQYF
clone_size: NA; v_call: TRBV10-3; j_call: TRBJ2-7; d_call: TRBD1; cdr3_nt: TGTGCCATCAGCGGGACAGGGCGCTACGAGCAGTACTTC; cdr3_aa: CAISGTGRYEQYF
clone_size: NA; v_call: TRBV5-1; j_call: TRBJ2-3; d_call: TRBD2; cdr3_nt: TGCGCCAGCAGCTTGGCCGGGACTAGGGAAGATACGCAGTATTTT; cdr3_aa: CASSLAGTREDTQYF
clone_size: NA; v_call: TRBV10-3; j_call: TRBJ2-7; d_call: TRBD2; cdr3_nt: TGTGCCAGCGCACCGGGGATGGGGGGGGAGCAGTACTTC; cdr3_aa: CASAPGMGGEQYF
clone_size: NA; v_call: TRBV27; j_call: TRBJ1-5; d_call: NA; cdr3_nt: TGTGCCAGCGCCCCCGACAGAGAGAATCAGCCCCAGCATTTT; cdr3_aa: CASAPDRENQPQHF
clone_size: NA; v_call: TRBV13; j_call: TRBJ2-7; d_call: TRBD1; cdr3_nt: TGTGCCAGCAGCTTTGGACAGGGAATCCCCTCCTACGAGCAGTACTTC; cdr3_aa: CASSFGQGIPSYEQYF
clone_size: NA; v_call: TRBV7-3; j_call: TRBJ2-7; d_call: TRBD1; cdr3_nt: TGTGCCAGCAGCTTAACAGGGGGCCTTGGCTTCGAGCAGTACTTC; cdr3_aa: CASSLTGGLGFEQYF
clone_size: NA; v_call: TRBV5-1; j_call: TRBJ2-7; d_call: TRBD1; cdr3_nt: TGCGCCAGCAGCCCGGGACAGGGGTTAGGGGGCGAGCAGTACTTC; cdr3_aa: CASSPGQGLGGEQYF
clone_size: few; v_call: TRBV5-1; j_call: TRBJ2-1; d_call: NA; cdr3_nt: TGCGCCAGCAGTCCGGACAGACCGAACTACAATGAGCAGTTCTTC; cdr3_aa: CASSPDRPNYNEQFF
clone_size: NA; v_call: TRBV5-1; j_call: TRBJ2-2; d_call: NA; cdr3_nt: TGCGCCTCGAGGAGGGCCGGCCCCGGGGAGCTGTTTTTT; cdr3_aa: CASRRAGPGELFF
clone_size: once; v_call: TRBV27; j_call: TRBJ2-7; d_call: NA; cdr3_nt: TGTGCCAGCAGAGACTTCGGAACCAACGAGCAGTACTTC; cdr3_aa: CASRDFGTNEQYF
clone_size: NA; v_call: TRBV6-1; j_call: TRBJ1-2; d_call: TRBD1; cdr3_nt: TGTGCCAGCGGACCGGGACAGGGCTATGGCTACACCTTC; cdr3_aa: CASGPGQGYGYTF
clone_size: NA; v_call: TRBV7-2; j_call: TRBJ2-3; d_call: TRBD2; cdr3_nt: TGTGCCAGCAGCCTCCGGCGGACTAGCGGGACCCCCACAGATACGCAGTATTTT; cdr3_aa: CASSLRRTSGTPTDTQYF
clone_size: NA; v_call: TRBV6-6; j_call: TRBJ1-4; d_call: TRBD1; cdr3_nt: TGTGCCAGCAGTTACCAGGGGGGTGAAAAACTGTTTTTT; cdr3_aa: CASSYQGGEKLFF
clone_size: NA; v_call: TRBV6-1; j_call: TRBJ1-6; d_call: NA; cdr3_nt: TGTGCCAGCAGCTTCAGTAATTCACCCCTCCACTTT; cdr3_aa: CASSFSNSPLHF
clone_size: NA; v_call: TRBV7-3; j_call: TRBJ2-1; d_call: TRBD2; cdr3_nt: TGTGCCAGCAGCTCGACTAGCGGGGGGGGTGAGCAGTTCTTC; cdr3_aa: CASSSTSGGGEQFF
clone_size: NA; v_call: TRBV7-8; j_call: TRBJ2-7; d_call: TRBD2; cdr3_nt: TGTGCCAGCAGCTTTAGCGGGGGACCCTACGAGCAGTACTTC; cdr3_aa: CASSFSGGPYEQYF
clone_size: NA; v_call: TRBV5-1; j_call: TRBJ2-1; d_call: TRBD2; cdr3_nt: TGCGCCAGCAGATTGGGGACTAGCGCCTACAATGAGCAGTTCTTC; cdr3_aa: CASRLGTSAYNEQFF
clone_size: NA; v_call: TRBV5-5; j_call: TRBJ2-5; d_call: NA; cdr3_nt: TGTGCCAGCGGGGGCTTCCAAGAGACCCAGTACTTC; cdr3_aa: CASGGFQETQYF
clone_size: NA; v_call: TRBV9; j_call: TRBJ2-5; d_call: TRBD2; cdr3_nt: TGTGCCAGCAGCGTAGGGGGGGGGTCCCAAGAGACCCAGTACTTC; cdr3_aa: CASSVGGGSQETQYF
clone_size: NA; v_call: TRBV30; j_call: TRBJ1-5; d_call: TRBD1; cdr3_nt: TGTGCCTGGAGTGTAGGGGGGACAGGGGGTCAGCCCCAGCATTTT; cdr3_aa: CAWSVGGTGGQPQHF
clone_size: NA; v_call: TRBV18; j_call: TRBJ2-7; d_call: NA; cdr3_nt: TGTGCCAGCTCACCAATCGCAGGGTCGGCCGAGCAGTACTTC; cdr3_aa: CASSPIAGSAEQYF
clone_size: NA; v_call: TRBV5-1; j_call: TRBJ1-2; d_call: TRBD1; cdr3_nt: TGCGCCAGCAGCTACCTGACAGGGGGGCTTAACTATGGCTACACCTTC; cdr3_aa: CASSYLTGGLNYGYTF
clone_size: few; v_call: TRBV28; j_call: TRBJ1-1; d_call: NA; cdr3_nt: TGTGCCAGCAGTTTAGGGGGGGGGAACACTGAAGCTTTCTTT; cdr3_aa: CASSLGGGNTEAFF
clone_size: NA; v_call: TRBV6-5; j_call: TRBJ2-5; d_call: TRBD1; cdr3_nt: TGTGCCAGCAGGCTACAGGGGCAAGAGACCCAGTACTTC; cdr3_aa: CASRLQGQETQYF
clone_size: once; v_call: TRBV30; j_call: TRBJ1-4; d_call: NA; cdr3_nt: TGTGCCTGGAGTCCCCCCGGGGAAAAACTGTTTTTT; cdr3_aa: CAWSPPGEKLFF